This T cell receptor beta chain was sequenced during a study of T cell repertoires in cytomegalovirus infection. Overall study context: Peptides in the study included HLA-C-restricted and HLA-B-restricted CMV epitopes. Public TCR beta signatures marked donors with CMV infection and the matching HLA.

TCRdb re-called the reads through MiXCR, storing one row per CDR3 protein. The sample shows about 330,000 distinct CDR3 sequences, just under 35% of them seen only once. Study-level findings and limits: Predominance within the ex vivo response was attributable to HLA-C-restricted CMV-specific TCR beta clonotypes.

V was pared by 6 bases and J by 5 bases, with 15 bases of the junction left unmatched. In germline, CDR1 is DFQATT, CDR2 SNEGSKA (reference sequence). The CDR3 is 15 amino acids. Details on this clonotype: Its antigen is as yet unknown.

The sequence derives from a human donor in good health (CMV status not recorded). Some clones in this sample may be carry-over from other donors' samples. Sequencing was performed on cultured PBMCs, taken from culture after CMV antigen stimulation. This chain links TRBV20-1 with TRBJ2-5, with 7 bases fitting TRBD2. The CDR3 here is CSARKRGWYSETQYF. The CDR3 DNA sequence: TGCAGTGCGAGGAAGCGGGGTTGGTATTCGGAGACCCAGTACTTC.